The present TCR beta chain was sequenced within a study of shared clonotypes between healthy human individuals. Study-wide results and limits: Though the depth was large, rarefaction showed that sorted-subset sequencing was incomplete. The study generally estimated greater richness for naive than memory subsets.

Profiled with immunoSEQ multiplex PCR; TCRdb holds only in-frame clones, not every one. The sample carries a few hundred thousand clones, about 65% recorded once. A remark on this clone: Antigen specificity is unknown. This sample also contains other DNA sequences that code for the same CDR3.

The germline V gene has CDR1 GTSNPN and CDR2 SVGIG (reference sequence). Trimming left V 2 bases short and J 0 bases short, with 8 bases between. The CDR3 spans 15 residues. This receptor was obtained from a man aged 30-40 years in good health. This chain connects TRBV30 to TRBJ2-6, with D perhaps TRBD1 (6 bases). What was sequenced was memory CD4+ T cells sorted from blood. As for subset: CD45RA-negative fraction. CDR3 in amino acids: CAWSKGGSGANVLTF. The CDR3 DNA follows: TGTGCCTGGAGTAAAGGGGGCTCTGGGGCCAACGTCCTGACTTTC.